This record covers a single T cell receptor beta chain. In the original analysis: Estimation of nucleated cell counts relied on the amplification of reference gene primers. Only in-frame clones appear in the TCRdb table, and some are missing; sequencing was by immunoSEQ multiplex PCR. V and J calls plus clone size are reproduced from that table; the DNA served to infer D and trimming. There are 95,000 to 110,000 clones in the sample; over 80% occur only once, and around 16% lies in the top ten. This specimen belongs to a study of blood T cell repertoires in COVID-19. The CDR3 totals 11 residues. Trimming removed 6 bases from V and 6 bases from J, with 8 bases in between.

The chain is built from TRBV12-3 or TRBV12-4 and TRBJ1-2; perhaps TRBD1 as D (5 bases). Sequencing was performed on peripheral blood. The source of this sequence is a man in his fifties or sixties with acute or convalescent COVID-19. CDR3 loop: CASRRRDGYTF. CDR3 bases: TGTGCCAGCAGACGCAGGGATGGCTACACCTTC.